This TCR beta chain was sequenced for a study of blood T cell repertoires in COVID-19. This table comes from immunoSEQ multiplex PCR, and its TCRdb copy is limited to in-frame clones, with some not included. Here the sample spans tens of thousands of clones, about 88% being singletons. The CDR3 totals 16 residues. V lost 5 bases and J lost 3; bases outside the gene matches: 9. Per the germline V gene, CDR1 is SGHTA and CDR2 is FQGNSA. The sample comprised peripheral blood. The genes are TRBV7-2 and TRBJ1-5, with 8 nucleotides matching TRBD1. This clonotype originated in a man aged 55 to 69 with active COVID-19. CDR3 coding DNA: TGTGCCAGCAGCGGGTTTGGGACAGGTAACAATCAGCCCCAGCATTTT. The encoded protein is CASSGFGTGNNQPQHF.